The TCR beta chain under discussion was sequenced for a study of T cell clonality in common variable immunodeficiency. The CDR3 spans 15 residues. V lost 5 bases to trimming and J lost 1 base, with 15 bases between them. Germline-derived CDR1 and CDR2 are SGHDT and YYEEEE. TCRdb keeps only in-frame clones here, not all; method: immunoSEQ multiplex PCR. The data list approximately 44,000 clones, none observed once; about 3% falls to the top ten. This clone came up many times. With the read ending 3 residues before the CDR3 end, the germline J gene is used to fill in that end. The source material was peripheral blood mononuclear cells. This TCR was sampled from a person aged 18 to 75 in good health. The chain recombines TRBV5-6 with TRBJ1-1, with D possibly being TRBD1 (5 bases). The CDR3 protein is CASRMLGLGNTEAFF. The CDR3 bases that were read are TGTGCCAGCAGAATGCTGGGGCTAGGGAACACTGAA.